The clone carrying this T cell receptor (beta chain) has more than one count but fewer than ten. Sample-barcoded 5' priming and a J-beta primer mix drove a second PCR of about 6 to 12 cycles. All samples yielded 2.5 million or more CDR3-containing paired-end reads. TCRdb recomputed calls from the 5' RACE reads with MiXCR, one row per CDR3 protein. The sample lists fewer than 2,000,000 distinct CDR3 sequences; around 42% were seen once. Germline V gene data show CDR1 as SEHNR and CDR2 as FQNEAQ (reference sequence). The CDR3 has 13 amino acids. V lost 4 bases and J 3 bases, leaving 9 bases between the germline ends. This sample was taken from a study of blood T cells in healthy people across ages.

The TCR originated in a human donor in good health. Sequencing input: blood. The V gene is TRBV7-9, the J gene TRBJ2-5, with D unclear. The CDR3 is CASSSSLEETQYF. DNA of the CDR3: TGTGCCAGCAGCTCCTCTCTCGAAGAGACCCAGTACTTC.